This paragraph reports one T cell receptor (beta chain). What it recognizes is unknown. Unexposed donor CD4+ T cells date from about 2011-2018, before the COVID-19 pandemic. The cells were cultured for under 13 days before CD4+ T cells were isolated. As cell numbers allowed, unexposed-donor CD4+ T cells faced SARS-CoV-2 S/N and four cold-coronavirus spikes. On days 3 and 7, cultures got half fresh IL-2 medium. The record originates from a study of CD4 T cells in relation to SARS-CoV-2 and coronaviruses. Looking at the study overall: ViraFEST: roughly ten-day antigen culture of PBMCs, then TCR beta CDR3 sequencing. Negative control cultures got HIV-1 Nef peptides or no peptide.

V shed 1 base, J shed 14 bases, and the junction held 12 bases outside the gene matches. Germline loops: CDR1 SGHDN, CDR2 FVKESK. The CDR3 is made up of 16 amino acids. The assay was immunoSEQ multiplex PCR, and TCRdb's table has in-frame clones only and misses some. The sample has about 18,000 clones; 75% to 85% are singletons. This TCR derives from a human donor in good health. Sequencing used CD4+ T cells from PBMCs, cultured in vitro. The chain combines TRBV14 with TRBJ2-1; 12 positions agree with TRBD2. CDR3 in amino acids: CASSQAGASGRAGEFF. CDR3 in DNA: TGTGCCAGCAGCCAAGCGGGAGCTAGCGGGAGGGCCGGGGAGTTCTTC.